The following is a TCR beta chain sequence with its context. Produced via immunoSEQ multiplex PCR; TCRdb's table is partial and in-frame only. The sample consists of under 40,000 clones, about 88% of them appearing once. The record originates from a study of T cell changes during pregnancy in multiple sclerosis. The CDR3 consists of 20 residues. V gave up 2 bases and J gave up 3 bases, with 25 bases separating them. Germline values: CDR1 MGHRA, CDR2 YSYEKL. The sequence was obtained from a female donor in good health, enrolled as a control in a pregnancy study. Sequenced here: peripheral blood, sampled in the third trimester of pregnancy. The chain has TRBV4-1 and TRBJ2-2; perhaps TRBD2 as D (6 bases). The CDR3 coding sequence is TGCGCCAGCAGCCAACCTCCGGCCGGGAGCCGTGCGGGTTACACCGGGGAGCTGTTTTTT. It is translated as CASSQPPAGSRAGYTGELFF.